This is a list of T cell receptor beta chains from one sample in a study of T cells after yellow fever vaccination. TCRdb called the 5' RACE reads again in MiXCR, with one record for every CDR3 protein. The repertoire includes under 200,000 distinct CDR3 sequences, 11% of them detected once, and less than 40% sits in the top ten. The source material was CD8+ T cells sorted from PBMCs, sampled 15 days after the yellow fever booster vaccination. The receptors were sampled from a man aged 18 to 30 who received the YFV17D yellow fever vaccine. Each CDR3 is given with its conserved first and last residue. The D gene is left open where the match is weak. Only some rows state a clone size, as once, few, many or a class for expanded clones.

V gene: TRBV6-6
J gene: TRBJ1-3
clone size: few
D gene: .
CDR3 protein: CASASGNTIYF
CDR3 DNA: TGTGCCAGCGCCTCTGGAAACACCATATATTTT

V gene: TRBV4-1
J gene: TRBJ2-1
clone size: .
D gene: TRBD2
CDR3 protein: CASSRAAGDTYNEQFF
CDR3 DNA: TGCGCCAGCAGCCGCGCAGCGGGGGATACCTACAATGAGCAGTTCTTC

V gene: TRBV6-5
J gene: TRBJ2-5
clone size: .
D gene: TRBD2
CDR3 protein: CASGISGGAGETQYF
CDR3 DNA: TGTGCCAGCGGGATTAGCGGGGGGGCCGGGGAGACCCAGTACTTC

V gene: TRBV7-9
J gene: TRBJ2-3
clone size: .
D gene: TRBD2
CDR3 protein: CASSTTAGGTDAQYF
CDR3 DNA: TGTGCCAGCAGCACTACAGCGGGGGGCACAGATGCGCAGTATTTT

V gene: TRBV12-3/TRBV12-4
J gene: TRBJ1-3
clone size: many
D gene: .
CDR3 protein: CASECGCSGNTIYF
CDR3 DNA: TGTGCCAGCGAATGCGGATGCTCTGGAAACACCATATATTTT

V gene: TRBV5-4
J gene: TRBJ1-4
clone size: .
D gene: .
CDR3 protein: CASSTTTTNEKLFF
CDR3 DNA: TGTGCCAGCAGCACCACCACAACTAATGAAAAACTGTTTTTT

V gene: TRBV11-2
J gene: TRBJ2-2
clone size: many
D gene: TRBD2
CDR3 protein: CASRRGSGGAAGELFF
CDR3 DNA: TGTGCCAGCCGTCGGGGGAGCGGGGGGGCGGCCGGGGAGCTGTTTTTT

V gene: TRBV6-5
J gene: TRBJ1-6
clone size: .
D gene: .
CDR3 protein: CASSFSSYNSPLHF
CDR3 DNA: TGTGCCAGCAGTTTCAGCTCCTATAATTCACCCCTCCACTTT

V gene: TRBV27
J gene: TRBJ2-2
clone size: few
D gene: .
CDR3 protein: CASSLGGNVGELFF
CDR3 DNA: TGTGCCAGCAGTTTGGGGGGCAACGTGGGGGAGCTGTTTTTT

V gene: TRBV4-1
J gene: TRBJ1-6
clone size: few
D gene: TRBD1
CDR3 protein: CASSQDWGQGFSPLHF
CDR3 DNA: TGCGCCAGCAGCCAAGATTGGGGACAGGGGTTTTCACCCCTCCACTTT

V gene: TRBV7-7
J gene: TRBJ2-7
clone size: .
D gene: TRBD1
CDR3 protein: CASSRQGAHEQYF
CDR3 DNA: TGTGCCAGCAGCCGACAGGGGGCCCACGAGCAGTACTTC

V gene: TRBV7-6
J gene: TRBJ1-1
clone size: .
D gene: .
CDR3 protein: CASSLEASRGVEAFF
CDR3 DNA: TGTGCCAGCAGCTTAGAGGCGAGTCGGGGGGTTGAAGCTTTCTTT

V gene: TRBV29-1
J gene: TRBJ1-1
clone size: .
D gene: TRBD1
CDR3 protein: CSLRDRETEAFF
CDR3 DNA: TGCAGCCTCCGGGACAGGGAAACTGAAGCTTTCTTT

V gene: TRBV7-9
J gene: TRBJ2-7
clone size: .
D gene: .
CDR3 protein: CASSSDSSYSYEQYF
CDR3 DNA: TGTGCCAGCAGCTCGGACAGCTCATACTCCTACGAGCAGTACTTC

V gene: TRBV7-6
J gene: TRBJ1-4
clone size: .
D gene: TRBD1
CDR3 protein: CASSKTGMGGEKLFF
CDR3 DNA: TGTGCCAGCAGCAAGACAGGGATGGGGGGTGAAAAACTGTTTTTT

V gene: TRBV25-1
J gene: TRBJ2-2
clone size: many
D gene: TRBD1
CDR3 protein: CASSRGQGFTGELFF
CDR3 DNA: TGTGCCAGCAGTCGTGGACAGGGATTTACCGGGGAGCTGTTTTTT

V gene: TRBV6-2/TRBV6-3
J gene: TRBJ2-1
clone size: few
D gene: TRBD2
CDR3 protein: CASRQPTSASSYNEQFF
CDR3 DNA: TGTGCCAGCAGACAACCTACTAGCGCGAGCTCCTACAATGAGCAGTTCTTC

V gene: TRBV7-8
J gene: TRBJ2-1
clone size: .
D gene: .
CDR3 protein: CASRISRDEQFF
CDR3 DNA: TGTGCCAGCAGAATCAGTCGGGATGAGCAGTTCTTC

V gene: TRBV4-3
J gene: TRBJ2-2
clone size: .
D gene: TRBD1
CDR3 protein: CASSQDRGRGIGELFF
CDR3 DNA: TGCGCCAGCAGCCAAGATAGGGGGCGTGGGATCGGGGAGCTGTTTTTT

V gene: TRBV11-2
J gene: TRBJ2-3
clone size: .
D gene: .
CDR3 protein: CASSPWGRVSDTQYF
CDR3 DNA: TGTGCCAGCAGCCCTTGGGGTAGGGTATCAGATACGCAGTATTTT

V gene: TRBV7-3
J gene: TRBJ2-1
clone size: .
D gene: .
CDR3 protein: CASSPLGGGSYEQFF
CDR3 DNA: TGTGCCAGCAGCCCCCTTGGAGGGGGGTCTTATGAGCAGTTCTTC

V gene: TRBV5-1
J gene: TRBJ2-7
clone size: few
D gene: .
CDR3 protein: CASSSYRAYEQYF
CDR3 DNA: TGCGCCAGCAGCTCCTACAGGGCCTACGAGCAGTACTTC

V gene: TRBV20-1
J gene: TRBJ1-1
clone size: many
D gene: TRBD1
CDR3 protein: CSARSGQDHTEAFF
CDR3 DNA: TGCAGTGCCCGCTCGGGACAGGACCACACTGAAGCTTTCTTT

V gene: TRBV7-8
J gene: TRBJ2-7
clone size: few
D gene: TRBD2
CDR3 protein: CASSRTSGGVYEQYF
CDR3 DNA: TGTGCCAGCAGTCGGACTAGCGGGGGGGTGTACGAGCAGTACTTC

V gene: TRBV7-2
J gene: TRBJ2-5
clone size: .
D gene: TRBD2
CDR3 protein: CASSFGKRGTTQYF
CDR3 DNA: TGTGCCAGCAGCTTTGGGAAGCGGGGGACGACCCAGTACTTC

V gene: TRBV1
J gene: TRBJ1-6
clone size: few
D gene: .
CDR3 protein: CTSSRNNSPLHF
CDR3 DNA: TGCACCAGCAGCCGGAATAATTCACCCCTCCACTTT

V gene: TRBV7-6
J gene: TRBJ1-3
clone size: few
D gene: .
CDR3 protein: CASSSGGGDVSGNTIYF
CDR3 DNA: TGTGCCAGCAGCTCCGGCGGGGGCGACGTCTCTGGAAACACCATATATTTT

V gene: TRBV27
J gene: TRBJ2-6
clone size: .
D gene: .
CDR3 protein: CASSFLGPTSSGANVLTF
CDR3 DNA: TGTGCCAGCAGTTTCCTGGGACCGACTAGCTCTGGGGCCAACGTCCTGACTTTC

V gene: TRBV5-1
J gene: TRBJ1-1
clone size: many
D gene: .
CDR3 protein: CASLTEPNTEAFF
CDR3 DNA: TGCGCCAGCCTGACAGAGCCGAACACTGAAGCTTTCTTT

V gene: TRBV4-1
J gene: TRBJ2-7
clone size: .
D gene: .
CDR3 protein: CASSQGLRTPMNEQYF
CDR3 DNA: TGCGCCAGCAGCCAAGGGCTCCGGACACCAATGAACGAGCAGTACTTC

V gene: TRBV6-6
J gene: TRBJ2-5
clone size: few
D gene: TRBD1
CDR3 protein: CASSLQVGTGDGETQYF
CDR3 DNA: TGTGCCAGCAGTTTACAAGTAGGGACAGGGGATGGAGAGACCCAGTACTTC

V gene: TRBV28
J gene: TRBJ2-7
clone size: .
D gene: TRBD1
CDR3 protein: CASKRGGQGGHEQYF
CDR3 DNA: TGTGCCAGCAAGAGAGGGGGACAGGGGGGGCACGAGCAGTACTTC

V gene: TRBV4-3
J gene: TRBJ2-3
clone size: few
D gene: .
CDR3 protein: CASSGRLPSGTDTQYF
CDR3 DNA: TGCGCCAGCTCTGGACGGCTCCCGTCGGGAACAGATACGCAGTATTTT

V gene: TRBV18
J gene: TRBJ2-1
clone size: .
D gene: .
CDR3 protein: CASSPPTRVARNEQFF
CDR3 DNA: TGTGCCAGCTCACCACCAACACGGGTCGCGAGGAATGAGCAGTTCTTC

V gene: TRBV28
J gene: TRBJ2-1
clone size: .
D gene: .
CDR3 protein: CASRGDMGYNEQFF
CDR3 DNA: TGTGCCAGTCGAGGGGACATGGGATACAATGAGCAGTTCTTC

V gene: TRBV20-1
J gene: TRBJ1-3
clone size: .
D gene: .
CDR3 protein: CSARNSRDNTAGNTIYF
CDR3 DNA: TGCAGTGCTAGAAACTCCCGAGACAATACCGCCGGAAACACCATATATTTT

V gene: TRBV4-1
J gene: TRBJ1-2
clone size: many
D gene: .
CDR3 protein: CASSQYTADRGGYTF
CDR3 DNA: TGCGCCAGCAGCCAATACACCGCGGACCGCGGCGGCTACACCTTC

V gene: TRBV4-2
J gene: TRBJ2-7
clone size: many
D gene: TRBD1
CDR3 protein: CASSQDRGQLEQYF
CDR3 DNA: TGTGCCAGCAGCCAAGATCGGGGACAGCTCGAGCAGTACTTC

V gene: TRBV6-6
J gene: TRBJ2-2
clone size: .
D gene: .
CDR3 protein: CASGEELFF
CDR3 DNA: TGTGCCAGCGGTGAGGAGCTGTTTTTT

V gene: TRBV2
J gene: TRBJ2-3
clone size: .
D gene: .
CDR3 protein: CASSGDVAVGTDTQYF
CDR3 DNA: TGTGCCAGCAGTGGCGACGTAGCGGTAGGCACAGATACGCAGTATTTT